This T cell receptor (beta chain) emerged from a study of human T cells and chemical hapten exposure. This clonotype was counted ten times or more. Whole blood, unfractionated, served as the material for total RNA extraction. One entry per CDR3 protein, called by TCRdb with MiXCR from the 5' RACE reads. The sample gives some 150,000 distinct CDR3 sequences, roughly 4.1% of which show up once; over 1.2% is in the top ten. This sequence originates from a female donor in good health.

CDR3 DNA sequence: TGTGCTAGTGGCCCCCCCGGCTCCTACGAGCAGTACTTC. Translation: CASGPPGSYEQYF. The rearrangement joins TRBV12-5 to TRBJ2-7; D gene unclear. The CDR3 extends over 13 amino acids. Germline CDR1 reads LGHNT; CDR2 reads FRNRAP. V was shortened by 6 bases and J by 0 bases, with 9 bases between the two germline ends.